This TCR beta chain was identified during a study of T cell responses to AZD1222 COVID-19 vaccine. CDR3 size: 15 residues. Unmatched junction bases numbered 10, after V lost 5 bases and J lost 5 bases. Germline CDR1 and CDR2: GTSNPN and SVGIG (reference sequence). Study outcomes and limitations: With two AZD1222 doses given, Spike-specific TCR breadth and depth both rose. Dominant CD4 TCR responses targeted spike regions 160-218 and 743-854.

Details on this clone: Its antigen is unknown.

Generated by immunoSEQ multiplex PCR, the TCRdb table keeps only in-frame clones and is missing some. The sample has approximately 130,000 clones, around 89% seen once. The source is an adult in good health. This specimen consisted of peripheral blood, obtained on day 0 of MenACWY control vaccination. The gene calls are TRBV30 and TRBJ1-2; TRBD1 aligns across 11 bases. The CDR3 here is CAWGAKGTGGYGYTF. CDR3 bases: TGTGCCTGGGGCGCGAAGGGGACAGGGGGTTATGGCTACACCTTC.